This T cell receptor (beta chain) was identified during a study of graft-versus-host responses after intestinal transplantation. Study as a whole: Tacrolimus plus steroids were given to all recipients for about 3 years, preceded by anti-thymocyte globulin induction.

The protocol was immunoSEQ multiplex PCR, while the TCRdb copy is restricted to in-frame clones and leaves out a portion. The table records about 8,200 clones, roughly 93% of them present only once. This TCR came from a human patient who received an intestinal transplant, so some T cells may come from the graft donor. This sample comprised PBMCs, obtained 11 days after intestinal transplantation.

The CDR3 DNA reads as TGTGCCAGCAGTTACTCTGCGAGCCAGCCCCAGCATTTT. It codes for CASSYSASQPQHF. This chain joins TRBV6-5 and TRBJ1-5; D gene unclear. The CDR3 extends over 13 amino acids. Trimming cost V 0 bases and J 7 bases, with 7 bases left between them. CDR1 is MNHEY, CDR2 SVGAGI, per germline.